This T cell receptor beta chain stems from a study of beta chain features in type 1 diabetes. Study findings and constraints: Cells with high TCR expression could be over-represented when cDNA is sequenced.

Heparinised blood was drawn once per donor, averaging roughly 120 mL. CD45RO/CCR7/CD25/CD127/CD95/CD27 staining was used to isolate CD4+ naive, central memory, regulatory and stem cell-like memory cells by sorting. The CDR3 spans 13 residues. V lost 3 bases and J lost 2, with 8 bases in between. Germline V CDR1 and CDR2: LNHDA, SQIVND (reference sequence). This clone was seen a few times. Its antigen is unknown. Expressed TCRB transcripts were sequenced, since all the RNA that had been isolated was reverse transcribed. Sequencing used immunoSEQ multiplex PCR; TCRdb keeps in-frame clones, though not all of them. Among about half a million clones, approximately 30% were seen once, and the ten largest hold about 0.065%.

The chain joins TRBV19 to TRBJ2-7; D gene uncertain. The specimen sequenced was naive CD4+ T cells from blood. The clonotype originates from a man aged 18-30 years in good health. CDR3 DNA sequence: TGTGCCAGTAGTATCGATTATGCCTACGAGCAGTACTTC. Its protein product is CASSIDYAYEQYF.